The rows below give T cell receptor beta chains drawn from one sample of a study of shared clonotypes between healthy human individuals. Produced via immunoSEQ multiplex PCR; TCRdb's table is partial and in-frame only. The sample contains around 100,000 clones, around 71% of which appear only once. Sample: memory CD8+ T cells sorted from blood. These TCRs come from a woman aged 30 to 39 in good health. Both conserved end residues are part of each CDR3. Each record gives: clone size, V gene, D gene, J gene, CDR3 protein, CDR3 DNA. D genes are given only for firm matches. Clone size appears in some rows only: once, few, many, or a class for an expanded clone.

>NA|TRBV4-1|NA|TRBJ1-4
CASSQDWHHEKLFF
TGCGCCAGCAGCCAAGATTGGCATCATGAAAAACTGTTTTTT
>NA|TRBV7-6|NA|TRBJ2-7
CASSLNRGGEQYF
TGTGCCAGCAGCTTGAACAGGGGAGGAGAGCAGTACTTC
>few|TRBV30|NA|TRBJ2-3
CAWERTGADTQYF
TGTGCCTGGGAGAGAACGGGGGCAGATACGCAGTATTTT
>once|TRBV5-4|NA|TRBJ2-7
CASSLGNIYEQYF
TGTGCCAGCAGCTTGGGGAATATCTACGAGCAGTACTTC
>few|TRBV5-4|TRBD1|TRBJ2-1
CASSLGQGYNEQFF
TGTGCCAGCAGCTTGGGACAGGGCTACAATGAGCAGTTCTTC
>NA|TRBV7-9|NA|TRBJ2-2
CASSPRGSGEGELFF
TGTGCCAGCAGCCCCCGGGGTAGCGGTGAAGGGGAGCTGTTTTTT
>NA|TRBV21-1|NA|TRBJ1-5
CASSMGTDLSNQPQHF
TGTGCCAGCAGCATGGGGACAGATCTTAGCAATCAGCCCCAGCATTTT
>NA|TRBV7-8|NA|TRBJ2-7
CASSLGLYTPYEQYF
TGTGCCAGCAGCTTAGGGCTGTACACCCCCTACGAGCAGTACTTC
>NA|TRBV10-1|NA|TRBJ2-3
CASSEGVTSTDTQYF
TGCGCCAGCAGTGAAGGGGTAACTAGCACAGATACGCAGTATTTT
>many|TRBV6-4|TRBD1|TRBJ2-2
CASSDRGHGELFF
TGTGCCAGCAGTGACAGGGGGCACGGGGAGCTGTTTTTT
>many|TRBV2|NA|TRBJ2-6
CASSVTGANVLTF
TGTGCCAGCAGTGTAACTGGGGCCAACGTCCTGACTTTC
>NA|TRBV5-1|NA|TRBJ1-1
CASRAGAGTTEAFF
TGCGCCAGCAGAGCCGGGGCGGGGACCACTGAAGCTTTCTTT
>few|TRBV5-1|TRBD1|TRBJ2-7
CASSFRGRPYEQYF
TGCGCCAGCAGCTTCAGGGGGCGGCCCTACGAGCAGTACTTC